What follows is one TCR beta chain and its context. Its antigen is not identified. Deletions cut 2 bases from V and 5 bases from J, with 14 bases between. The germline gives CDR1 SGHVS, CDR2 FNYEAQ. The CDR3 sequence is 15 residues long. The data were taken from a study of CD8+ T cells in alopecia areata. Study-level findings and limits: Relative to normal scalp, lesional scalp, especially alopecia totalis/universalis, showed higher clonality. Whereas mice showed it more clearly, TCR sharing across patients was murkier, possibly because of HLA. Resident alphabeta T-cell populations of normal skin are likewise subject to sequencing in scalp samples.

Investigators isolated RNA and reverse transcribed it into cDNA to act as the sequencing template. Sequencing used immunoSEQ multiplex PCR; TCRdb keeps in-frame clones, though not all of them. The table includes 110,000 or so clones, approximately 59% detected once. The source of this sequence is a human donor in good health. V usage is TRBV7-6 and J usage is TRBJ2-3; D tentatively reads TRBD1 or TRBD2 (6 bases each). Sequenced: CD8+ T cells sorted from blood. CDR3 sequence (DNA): TGTGCCAGCAGCTTACTCGGGGGCTGGGAAGATACGCAGTATTTT. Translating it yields CASSLLGGWEDTQYF.